Described below is a single T cell receptor beta chain sequence and its context. This sample was included in a study of cytomegalovirus exposure and HLA in healthy donors. This PCR relied on a set of 60 Vbeta primers and 13 Jbeta primers. Method: immunoSEQ multiplex PCR; TCRdb's copy keeps in-frame clones and lacks some. In all, the sample yields 75,000 to 95,000 clones. Germline V gives CDR1 MNHEY, CDR2 SVGAGI. CDR3 size: 14 residues. Trimming took 7 bases from V and 6 from J, leaving 16 bases between them. The chain couples TRBV6-5 to TRBJ1-5; D unresolved. The source material was PBMCs. The clonotype comes from a girl between 10 and 17 years old in good health and CMV-seropositive. The CDR3 loop is CASTPFAGSQPQHF. In nucleotides, the CDR3 is TGTGCCAGCACCCCGTTCGCGGGGTCTCAGCCCCAGCATTTT.